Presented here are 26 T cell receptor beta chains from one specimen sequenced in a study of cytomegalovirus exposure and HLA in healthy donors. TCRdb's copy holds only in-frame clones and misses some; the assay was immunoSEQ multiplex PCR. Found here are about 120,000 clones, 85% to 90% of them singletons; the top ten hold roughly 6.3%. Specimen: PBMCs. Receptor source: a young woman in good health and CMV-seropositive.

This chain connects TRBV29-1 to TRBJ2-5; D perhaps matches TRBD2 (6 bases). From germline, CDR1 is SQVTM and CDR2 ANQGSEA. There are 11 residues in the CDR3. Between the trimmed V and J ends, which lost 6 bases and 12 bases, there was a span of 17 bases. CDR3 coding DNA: TGCAGCGTCTCCCATGCGGGACTTAAGTACTTC. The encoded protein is CSVSHAGLKYF. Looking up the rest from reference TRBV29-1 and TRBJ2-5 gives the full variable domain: SAVISQKPSRDICQRGTSLTIQCQVDSQVTMMFWYRQQPGQSLTLIATANQGSEATYESGFVIDKFPISRPNLTFSTLTVSNMSPEDSSIYLCSVSHAGLKYFGPGTRLLVL.

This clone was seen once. CDR3 amino acids: CASSVQGADTEAFF. The DNA of the CDR3 is TGTGCCAGTAGTGTCCAGGGGGCGGACACTGAAGCTTTCTTT. J is TRBJ1-1 and V is TRBV19; 8 nucleotides agree with TRBD1. The CDR3 loop spans 14 amino acids. Germline lookup yields CDR1 LNHDA and CDR2 SQIVND (reference sequence). Unmatched junction bases numbered 5, after V lost 5 bases and J lost 3 bases.

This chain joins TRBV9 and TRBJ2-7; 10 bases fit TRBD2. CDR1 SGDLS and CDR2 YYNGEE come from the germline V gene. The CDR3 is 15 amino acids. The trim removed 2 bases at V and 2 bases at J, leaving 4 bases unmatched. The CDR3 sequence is CASSVTSGAPYEQYF. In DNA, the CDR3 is TGTGCCAGCAGCGTTACTAGCGGGGCGCCCTACGAGCAGTACTTC.

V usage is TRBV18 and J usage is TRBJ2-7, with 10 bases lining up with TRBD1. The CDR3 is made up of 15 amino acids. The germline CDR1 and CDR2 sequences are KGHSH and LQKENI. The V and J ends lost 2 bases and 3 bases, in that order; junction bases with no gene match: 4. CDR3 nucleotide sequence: TGTGCCAGCTCACCAGGGGGGACAGGGGTCTACGAGCAGTACTTC. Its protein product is CASSPGGTGVYEQYF. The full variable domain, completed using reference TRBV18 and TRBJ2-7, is NAGVMQNPRHLVRRRGQEARLRCSPMKGHSHVYWYRQLPEEGLKFMVYLQKENIIDESGMPKERFSAEFPKEGPSILRIQQVVRGDSAAYFCASSPGGTGVYEQYFGPGTRLTVT.

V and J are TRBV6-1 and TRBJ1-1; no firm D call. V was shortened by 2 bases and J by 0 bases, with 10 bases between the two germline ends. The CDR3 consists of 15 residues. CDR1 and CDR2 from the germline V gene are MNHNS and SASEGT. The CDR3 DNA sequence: TGTGCCAGCAGTGAATCTGGGAGGATGAACACTGAAGCTTTCTTT. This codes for CASSESGRMNTEAFF.

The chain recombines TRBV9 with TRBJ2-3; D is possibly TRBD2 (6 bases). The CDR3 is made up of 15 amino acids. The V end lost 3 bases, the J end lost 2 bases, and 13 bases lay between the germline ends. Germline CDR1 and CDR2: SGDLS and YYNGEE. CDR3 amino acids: CASSAGLYVTDTQYF. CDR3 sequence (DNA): TGTGCCAGCAGCGCCGGACTATACGTCACAGATACGCAGTATTTT.

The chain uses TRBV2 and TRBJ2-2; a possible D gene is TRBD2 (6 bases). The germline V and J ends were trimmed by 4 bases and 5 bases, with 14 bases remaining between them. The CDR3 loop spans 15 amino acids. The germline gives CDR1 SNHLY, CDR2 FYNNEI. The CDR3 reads CASSAESGRTGELFF. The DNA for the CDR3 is TGTGCCAGCAGTGCGGAGAGTGGGAGGACCGGGGAGCTGTTTTTT.

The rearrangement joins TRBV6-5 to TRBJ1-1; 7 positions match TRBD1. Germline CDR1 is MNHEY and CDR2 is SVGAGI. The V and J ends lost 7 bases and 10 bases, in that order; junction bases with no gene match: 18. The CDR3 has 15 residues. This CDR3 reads CASIPTLGTALRAFF. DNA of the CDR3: TGTGCCAGCATTCCGACCCTTGGGACAGCTCTTAGAGCTTTCTTT.

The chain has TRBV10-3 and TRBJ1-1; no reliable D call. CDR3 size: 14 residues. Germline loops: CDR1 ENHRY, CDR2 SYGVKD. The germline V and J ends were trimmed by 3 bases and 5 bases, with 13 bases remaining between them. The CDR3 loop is CAISDRGKMTEAFF. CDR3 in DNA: TGTGCCATCAGTGATCGGGGAAAGATGACTGAAGCTTTCTTT.

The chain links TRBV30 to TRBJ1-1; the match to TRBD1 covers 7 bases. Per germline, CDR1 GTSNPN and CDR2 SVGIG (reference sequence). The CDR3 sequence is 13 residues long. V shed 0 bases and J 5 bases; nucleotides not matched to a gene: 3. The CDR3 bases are TGTGCCTGGAGTGTTACAGGGGAGACTGAAGCTTTCTTT. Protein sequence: CAWSVTGETEAFF. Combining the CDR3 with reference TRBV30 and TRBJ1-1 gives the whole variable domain SQTIHQWPATLVQPVGSPLSLECTVEGTSNPNLYWYRQAAGRGLQLLFYSVGIGQISSEVPQNLSASRPQDRQFILSSKKLLLSDSGFYLCAWSVTGETEAFFGQGTRLTVV.

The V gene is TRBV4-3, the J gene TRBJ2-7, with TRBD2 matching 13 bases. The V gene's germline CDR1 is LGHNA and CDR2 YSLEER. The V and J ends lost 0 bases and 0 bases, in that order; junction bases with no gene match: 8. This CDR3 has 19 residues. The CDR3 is CASSQEGLAGPESSYEQYF. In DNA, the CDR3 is TGCGCCAGCAGCCAAGAGGGACTAGCGGGACCCGAAAGCTCCTACGAGCAGTACTTC.

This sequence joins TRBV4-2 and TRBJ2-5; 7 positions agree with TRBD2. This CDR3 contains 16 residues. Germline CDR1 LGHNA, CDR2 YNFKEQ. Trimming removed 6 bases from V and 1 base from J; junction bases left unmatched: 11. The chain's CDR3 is CASSTTGTTIQETQYF. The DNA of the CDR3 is TGTGCCAGCAGTACTACCGGGACTACTATCCAAGAGACCCAGTACTTC.

This CDR3 reads CASSIGQGNYGYTF. The CDR3 DNA is TGTGCCAGTAGTATAGGACAGGGGAACTATGGCTACACCTTC. The rearrangement links TRBV19 to TRBJ1-2; 8 nucleotides line up with TRBD1. Germline trimming cut 1 base from V and 2 bases from J; bases unmatched to any gene: 0. Germline V CDR1 and CDR2: LNHDA, SQIVND (reference sequence). The CDR3 loop spans 14 amino acids.

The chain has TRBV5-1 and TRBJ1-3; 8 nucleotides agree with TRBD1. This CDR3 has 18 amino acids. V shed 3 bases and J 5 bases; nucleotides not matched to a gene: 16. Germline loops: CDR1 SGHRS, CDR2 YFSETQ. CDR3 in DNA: TGCGCCAGCAGCTCACCGGACAGGGCCCCGCGCGGCCGAAACACCATATATTTT. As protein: CASSSPDRAPRGRNTIYF.

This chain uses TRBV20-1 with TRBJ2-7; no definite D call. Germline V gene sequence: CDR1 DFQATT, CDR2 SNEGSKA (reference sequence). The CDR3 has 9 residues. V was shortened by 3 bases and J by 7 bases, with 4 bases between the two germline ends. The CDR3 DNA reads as TGCAGTGCTAGCCCGGAGCAGTACTTC. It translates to CSASPEQYF.

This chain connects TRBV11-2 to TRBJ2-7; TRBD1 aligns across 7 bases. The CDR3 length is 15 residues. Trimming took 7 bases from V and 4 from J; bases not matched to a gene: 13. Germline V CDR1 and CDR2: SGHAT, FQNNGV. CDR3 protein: CASTLEGGSYYEQYF. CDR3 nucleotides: TGTGCCAGCACCCTAGAAGGGGGCAGCTATTACGAGCAGTACTTC.

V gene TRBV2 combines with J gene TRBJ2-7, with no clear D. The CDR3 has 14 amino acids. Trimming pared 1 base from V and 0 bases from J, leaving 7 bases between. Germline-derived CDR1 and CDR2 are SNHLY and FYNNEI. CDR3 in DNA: TGTGCCAGCAGTGAAGGCGACACCTCCTACGAGCAGTACTTC. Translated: CASSEGDTSYEQYF.

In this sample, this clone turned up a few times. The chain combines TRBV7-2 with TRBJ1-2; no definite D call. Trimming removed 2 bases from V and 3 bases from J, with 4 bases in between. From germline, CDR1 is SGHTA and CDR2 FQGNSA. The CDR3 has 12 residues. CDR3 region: CASSLTDYGYTF. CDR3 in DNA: TGTGCCAGCAGCTTAACGGACTATGGCTACACCTTC.

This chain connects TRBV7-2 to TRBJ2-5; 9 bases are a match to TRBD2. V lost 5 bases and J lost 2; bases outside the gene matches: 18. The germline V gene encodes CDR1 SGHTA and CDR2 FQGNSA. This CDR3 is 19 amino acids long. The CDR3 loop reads CASSTNGTSLIWRQETQYF. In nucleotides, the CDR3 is TGTGCCAGCAGCACGAACGGGACTAGCCTCATATGGAGGCAAGAGACCCAGTACTTC.

CDR3 protein: CASSPQAGGYSYEQYF. The CDR3, as DNA: TGTGCCAGCAGCCCCCAAGCGGGGGGTTACTCCTACGAGCAGTACTTC. This chain connects TRBV5-4 to TRBJ2-7, with 9 bases aligning to TRBD2. The CDR3 spans 16 residues. After removal of 4 bases from V and 0 bases from J, the junction contained 8 bases not matched to a gene. From germline, CDR1 is SGHNT and CDR2 YYREEE (reference sequence).

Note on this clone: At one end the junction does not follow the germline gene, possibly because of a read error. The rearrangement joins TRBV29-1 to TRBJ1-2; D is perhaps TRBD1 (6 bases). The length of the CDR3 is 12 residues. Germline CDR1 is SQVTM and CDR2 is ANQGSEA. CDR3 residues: CSAERPGQGYTF. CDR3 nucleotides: TGCAGCGCTGAACGGCCGGGACAAGGCTACACCTTC.

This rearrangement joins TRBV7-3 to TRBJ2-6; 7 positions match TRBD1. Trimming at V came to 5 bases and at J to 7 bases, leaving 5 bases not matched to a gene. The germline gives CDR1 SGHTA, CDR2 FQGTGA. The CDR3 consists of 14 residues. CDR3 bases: TGTGCCAGCAGCACCGGACAGGTAGCCAACGTCCTGACTTTC. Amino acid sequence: CASSTGQVANVLTF.

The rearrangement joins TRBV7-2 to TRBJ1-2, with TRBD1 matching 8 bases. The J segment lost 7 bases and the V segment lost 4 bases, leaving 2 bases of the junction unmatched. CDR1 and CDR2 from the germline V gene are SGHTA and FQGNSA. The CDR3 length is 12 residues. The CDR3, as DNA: TGTGCCAGCAGCTGGGACAGGTCTGGCTACACCTTC. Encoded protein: CASSWDRSGYTF.

In nucleotides, the CDR3 is TGCGCCAGCAGCCAATTAGGGACTTCCTACGAGCAGTACTTC. It yields the protein CASSQLGTSYEQYF. The genes are TRBV4-1 and TRBJ2-7; tentatively, D is TRBD2 (6 bases). Germline CDR1 MGHRA, CDR2 YSYEKL. Trimming removed 2 bases from V and 1 base from J, with 9 bases in between. The CDR3 is 14 residues long.

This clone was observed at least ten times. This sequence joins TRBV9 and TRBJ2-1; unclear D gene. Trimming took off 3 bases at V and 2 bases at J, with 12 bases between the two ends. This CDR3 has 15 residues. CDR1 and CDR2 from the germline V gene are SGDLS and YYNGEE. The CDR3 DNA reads TGTGCCAGCAGCGCAGACTGGAAGGCCTACAATGAGCAGTTCTTC. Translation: CASSADWKAYNEQFF.

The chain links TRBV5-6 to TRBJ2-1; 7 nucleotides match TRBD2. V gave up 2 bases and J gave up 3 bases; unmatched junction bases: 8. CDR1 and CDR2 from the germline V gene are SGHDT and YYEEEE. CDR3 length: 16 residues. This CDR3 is CASSFGLAELYNEQFF. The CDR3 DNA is TGTGCCAGCAGCTTCGGGCTAGCGGAGCTCTACAATGAGCAGTTCTTC.